The T cell receptor beta chain under discussion was sequenced for a study of beta chain features in type 1 diabetes. The germline V gene encodes CDR1 SEHNR and CDR2 FQNEAQ (reference sequence). V lost 1 base to trimming and J lost 2 bases, with 5 bases between them. This CDR3 spans 13 amino acids. Every isolated RNA sample was fully reverse transcribed, so sequencing captured expressed TCRB transcripts. TCRdb keeps only in-frame clones here, not all; method: immunoSEQ multiplex PCR. Of more than 120,000 clones in the sample, about 10% were seen once. It was via CD45RO/CCR7/CD25/CD127/CD95/CD27 that CD4+ naive, central memory, regulatory and stem cell-like memory cells were sorted.

The sequence was obtained from a man younger than 35 in good health. The rearrangement joins TRBV7-9 to TRBJ2-5; unclear D gene. The sequenced sample consisted of naive CD4+ T cells from blood. CDR3 nucleotide sequence: TGTGCCAGCAGCTTAGACACACAAGAGACCCAGTACTTC. Translated, it gives CASSLDTQETQYF. The variable domain in full, with the rest retrieved from reference TRBV7-9 and TRBJ2-5, is DTGVSQNPRHKITKRGQNVTFRCDPISEHNRLYWYRQTLGQGPEFLTYFQNEAQLEKSRLLSDRFSAERPKGSFSTLEIQRTEQGDSAMYLCASSLDTQETQYFGPGTRLLVL.